The present entry profiles one T cell receptor beta chain with its context. The data are from a study of blood T cell repertoires in COVID-19. Looking at the study overall: The cDNA or gDNA used as material had been derived from T cells, B-cell-depleted T cells, or PBMCs.

Original handling: By means of reference gene primer amplification, nucleated cell counts were estimated. Clones were read by immunoSEQ multiplex PCR, and TCRdb kept only the in-frame ones, dropping some. V and J calls and clone size are as listed in that table; D and trimming were resolved from the DNA. The repertoire consists of under 250,000 clones, with 70% to 90% occurring once and the leading ten covering around 6.4%. The CDR3 extends over 16 amino acids. J was trimmed by 5 bases and V by 4 bases; bases with no gene match: 10. CDR1 and CDR2 (germline): SGHDN, FVKESK. The chain joins TRBV14 to TRBJ1-3; 8 positions match TRBD1. Sequenced input: peripheral blood. This clonotype was sampled from a woman aged 55 to 70 with active or convalescent COVID-19. CDR3 bases: TGTGCCAGCAGCCTAAGCCTCGGACAGGGTAGAAACACCATATATTTT. The encoded protein is CASSLSLGQGRNTIYF.